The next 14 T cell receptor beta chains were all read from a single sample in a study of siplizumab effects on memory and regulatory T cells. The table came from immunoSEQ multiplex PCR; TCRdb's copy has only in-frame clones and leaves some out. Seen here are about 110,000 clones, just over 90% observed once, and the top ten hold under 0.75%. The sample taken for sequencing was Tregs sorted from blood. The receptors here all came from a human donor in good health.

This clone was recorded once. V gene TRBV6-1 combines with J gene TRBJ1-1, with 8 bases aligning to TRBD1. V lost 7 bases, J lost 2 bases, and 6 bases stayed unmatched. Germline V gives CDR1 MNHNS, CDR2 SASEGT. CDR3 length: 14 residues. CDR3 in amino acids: CASILDRGNTEAFF. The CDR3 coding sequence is TGTGCCAGCATCCTCGACAGGGGTAACACTGAAGCTTTCTTT.

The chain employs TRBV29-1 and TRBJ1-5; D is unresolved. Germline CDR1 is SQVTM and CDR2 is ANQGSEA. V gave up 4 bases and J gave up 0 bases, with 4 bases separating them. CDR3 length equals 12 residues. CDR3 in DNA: TGCAGCGTTGGGAATAGCAATCAGCCCCAGCATTTT. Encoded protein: CSVGNSNQPQHF.

The CDR3: CATQKGGFYEQYF. Here the CDR3 DNA reads TGTGCCACCCAAAAGGGGGGGTTCTACGAGCAGTACTTC. V and J are TRBV6-5 and TRBJ2-7, with D possibly being TRBD2 (7 bases). The germline gives CDR1 MNHEY, CDR2 SVGAGI. Between the trimmed V and J ends, which lost 10 bases and 3 bases, there was a span of 16 bases. CDR3 length equals 13 residues.

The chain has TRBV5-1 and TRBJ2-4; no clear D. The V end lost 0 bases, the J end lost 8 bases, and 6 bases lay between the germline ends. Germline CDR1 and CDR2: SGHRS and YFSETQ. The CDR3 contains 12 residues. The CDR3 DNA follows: TGCGCCAGCAGCTTGGCCAGTGACATTCAGTACTTC. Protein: CASSLASDIQYF.

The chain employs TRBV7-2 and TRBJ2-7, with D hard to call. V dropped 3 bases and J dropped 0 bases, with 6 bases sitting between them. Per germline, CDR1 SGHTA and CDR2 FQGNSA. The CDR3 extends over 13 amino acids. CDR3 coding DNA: TGTGCCAGCAGCTTTGGAAGCTCCTACGAGCAGTACTTC. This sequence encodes CASSFGSSYEQYF.

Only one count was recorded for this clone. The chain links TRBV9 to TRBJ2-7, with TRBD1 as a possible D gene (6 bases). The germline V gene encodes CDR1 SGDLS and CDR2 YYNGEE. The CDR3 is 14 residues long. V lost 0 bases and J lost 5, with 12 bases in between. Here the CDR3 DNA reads TGTGCCAGCAGCGTAGGGGACACCCCCCACGAGCAGTACTTC. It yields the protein CASSVGDTPHEQYF.

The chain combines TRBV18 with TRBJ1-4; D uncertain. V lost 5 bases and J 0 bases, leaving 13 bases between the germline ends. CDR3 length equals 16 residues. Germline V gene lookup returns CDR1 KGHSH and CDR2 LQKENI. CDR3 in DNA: TGTGCCAGCTCAGAAAATCGGGGTGCAACTAATGAAAAACTGTTTTTT. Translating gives CASSENRGATNEKLFF.

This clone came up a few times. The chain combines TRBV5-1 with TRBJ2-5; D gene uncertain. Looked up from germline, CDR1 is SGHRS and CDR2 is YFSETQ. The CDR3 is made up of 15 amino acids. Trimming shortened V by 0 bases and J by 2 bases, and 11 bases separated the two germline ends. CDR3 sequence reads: CASSLAIGYQETQYF. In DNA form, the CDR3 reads TGCGCCAGCAGCTTGGCCATAGGCTATCAAGAGACCCAGTACTTC.

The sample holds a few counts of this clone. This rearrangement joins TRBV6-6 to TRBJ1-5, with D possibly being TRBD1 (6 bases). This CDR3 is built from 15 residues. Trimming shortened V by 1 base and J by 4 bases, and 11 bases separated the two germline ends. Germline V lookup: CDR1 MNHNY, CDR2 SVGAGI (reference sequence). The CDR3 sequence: CASSYWGLINQPQHF. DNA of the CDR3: TGTGCCAGCAGTTACTGGGGGCTGATAAATCAGCCCCAGCATTTT.

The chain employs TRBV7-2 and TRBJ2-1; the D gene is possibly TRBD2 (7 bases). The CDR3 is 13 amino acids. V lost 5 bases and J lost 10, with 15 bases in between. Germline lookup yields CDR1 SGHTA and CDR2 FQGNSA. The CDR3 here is CASSLGGGMEQFF. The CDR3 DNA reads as TGTGCCAGCAGCCTGGGAGGGGGGATGGAGCAGTTCTTC. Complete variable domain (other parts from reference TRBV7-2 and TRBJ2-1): GAGVSQSPSNKVTEKGKDVELRCDPISGHTALYWYRQSLGQGLEFLIYFQGNSAPDKSGLPSDRFSAERTGGSVSTLTIQRTQQEDSAVYLCASSLGGGMEQFFGPGTRLTVL.

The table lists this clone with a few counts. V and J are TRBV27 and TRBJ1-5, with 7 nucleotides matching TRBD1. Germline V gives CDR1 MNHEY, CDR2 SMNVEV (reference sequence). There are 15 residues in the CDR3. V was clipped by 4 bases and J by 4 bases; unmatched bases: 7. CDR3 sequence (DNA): TGTGCCAGCAGTTCTACAGGGGTTTGGAATCAGCCCCAGCATTTT. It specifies CASSSTGVWNQPQHF.

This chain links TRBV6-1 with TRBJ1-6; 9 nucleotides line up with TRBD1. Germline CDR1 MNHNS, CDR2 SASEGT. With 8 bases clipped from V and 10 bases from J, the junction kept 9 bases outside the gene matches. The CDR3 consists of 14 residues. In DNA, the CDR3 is TGTGCCAGCGTATCGTTTGACAGGGGGTCACCCCTCCACTTT. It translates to CASVSFDRGSPLHF.

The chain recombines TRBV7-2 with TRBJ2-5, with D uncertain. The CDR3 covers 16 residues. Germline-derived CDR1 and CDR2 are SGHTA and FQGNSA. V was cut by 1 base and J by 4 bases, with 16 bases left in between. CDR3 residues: CASSLGSLGLPETQYF. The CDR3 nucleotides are TGTGCCAGCAGCTTAGGTTCGTTGGGGTTGCCAGAGACCCAGTACTTC.

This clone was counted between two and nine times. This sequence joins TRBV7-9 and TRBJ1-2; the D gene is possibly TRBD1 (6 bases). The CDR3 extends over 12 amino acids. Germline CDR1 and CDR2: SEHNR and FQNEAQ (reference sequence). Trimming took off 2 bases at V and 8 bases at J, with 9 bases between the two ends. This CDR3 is CASSLQGSGYTF. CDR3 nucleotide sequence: TGTGCCAGCAGCTTACAGGGGTCGGGCTACACCTTC. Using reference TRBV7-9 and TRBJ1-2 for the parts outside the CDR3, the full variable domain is DTGVSQNPRHKITKRGQNVTFRCDPISEHNRLYWYRQTLGQGPEFLTYFQNEAQLEKSRLLSDRFSAERPKGSFSTLEIQRTEQGDSAMYLCASSLQGSGYTFGSGTRLTVV.